This TCR beta chain is drawn from a study of blood T cell repertoires in COVID-19. CDR1 MDHEN and CDR2 SYDVKM come from the germline V gene. Trimming took 6 bases from V and 2 from J, leaving 7 bases between them. This CDR3 contains 12 residues. Clones were read by immunoSEQ multiplex PCR, and TCRdb kept only the in-frame ones, dropping some. The sample lists about 83,000 clones, roughly 87% seen once, with around 3% in the top ten. The sequenced sample was peripheral blood. This chain links TRBV28 with TRBJ1-1, with D possibly being TRBD1 (5 bases). This TCR derives from a woman aged 45 to 65 with active or convalescent COVID-19. This CDR3 reads CASRTVNTEAFF. The CDR3 coding sequence is TGTGCCAGCAGGACAGTCAACACTGAAGCTTTCTTT. Filled out from reference TRBV28 and TRBJ1-1, the complete variable domain reads DVKVTQSSRYLVKRTGEKVFLECVQDMDHENMFWYRQDPGLGLRLIYFSYDVKMKEKGDIPEGYSVSREKKERFSLILESASTNQTSMYLCASRTVNTEAFFGQGTRLTVV.